There are a few counts of the clone carrying this T cell receptor (beta chain). TCRdb's copy holds only in-frame clones and misses some; the assay was immunoSEQ multiplex PCR. The sample includes just under 65,000 clones, about 76% of them seen just once. The data were obtained in a study of blood T cell repertoires in COVID-19. Germline V CDR1 and CDR2: SGHDT, YYEEEE. The ends were cut back, 4 bases at V and 3 bases at J, with 11 bases in the middle. The CDR3 extends over 14 amino acids. Sequenced material: peripheral blood. This TCR derives from a human donor in a cohort sampled during active COVID-19. The chain is built from TRBV5-6 and TRBJ1-5, with TRBD1 as a possible D gene (6 bases). The chain's CDR3 is CASSKGQSNQPQHF. The DNA of the CDR3 is TGTGCCAGCAGCAAAGGACAGTCCAATCAGCCCCAGCATTTT. Full variable domain (rest looked up from reference TRBV5-6 and TRBJ1-5): DAGVTQSPTHLIKTRGQQVTLRCSPKSGHDTVSWYQQALGQGPQFIFQYYEEEERQRGNFPDRFSGHQFPNYSSELNVNALLLGDSALYLCASSKGQSNQPQHFGDGTRLSIL.